The rows below give T cell receptor beta chains drawn from one sample of a study of OX40 agonist ivuxolimab in advanced cancers. The assay was immunoSEQ multiplex PCR, and TCRdb's table has in-frame clones only and misses some. The sample yields more than 75,000 clones, around 83% seen once. The source material was CD4+ or CD8+ T cells sorted from blood, sampled in a trial of the OX40 agonist ivuxolimab. These receptors all come from an adult with an advanced solid tumor such as melanoma, head and neck, liver or kidney cancer. Both conserved end residues are part of each CDR3.

CDR3aa	v_gene	j_gene
CASSQDAGTSNQPQHF	TRBV4-1	TRBJ1-5
CASSIDGTSGNTIYF	TRBV19	TRBJ1-3
CAWSLGQGSNQPQHF	TRBV30	TRBJ1-5
CASSPTDQETQYF	TRBV2	TRBJ2-5
CASSQGRLAGVSEQYF	TRBV4-2	TRBJ2-7
CASSRTGNTEAFF	TRBV6-5	TRBJ1-1
CASSLGTGGQETQYF	TRBV7-9	TRBJ2-5
CAWSGSSETQYF	TRBV30	TRBJ2-5
CASSLGWDRPAQYF	TRBV7-9	TRBJ2-5
CASSPRAGANEKLFF	TRBV5-6	TRBJ1-4
CASSLVTGTNEKLFF	TRBV5-1	TRBJ1-4
CASSQEPLTSGRSHEQFF	TRBV4-3	TRBJ2-1
CASSLSPTNTIYF	TRBV28	TRBJ1-3
CASSDIQGARDTQYF	TRBV5-1	TRBJ2-3
CASRQTGGNQPQHF	TRBV19	TRBJ1-5
CASRAMTGWAFF	TRBV28	TRBJ1-1
CATGRGDYGYTF	TRBV28	TRBJ1-2
CASSFGGGNTEAFF	TRBV11-3	TRBJ1-1
CASSQVAGTNTDTQYF	TRBV4-1	TRBJ2-3
CASSTAPGIHYEQYF	TRBV19	TRBJ2-7
CASSQAGTSGYNEQFF	TRBV19	TRBJ2-1
CASSLFETQYF	TRBV7-9	TRBJ2-5